This TCR beta chain was documented in a study of OX40 agonist ivuxolimab in advanced cancers. With regard to the full study: Ivuxolimab, which targeted the costimulatory receptor OX40 (CD134), was an agonistic, fully human IgG2 monoclonal antibody. Patients were allowed to have had prior anti-PD-1, anti-PD-L1 or anti-CTLA-4 therapy, and around 41% of the dose-escalation patients had previously received checkpoint inhibitors. The dose-escalation cohort was about 83% male with a mean age of about 58 years, ranging from about 23 to 85. Among the 50 to 55 dose-escalation patients, around 19 had hepatocellular carcinoma, around 15 melanoma, 9 renal cell carcinoma and 9 head and neck cancer. Intravenous ivuxolimab was administered to patients every 2 weeks at six dose levels: 0.01, 0.1, 0.3, 1.5, 3 and 10 mg/kg. Partial responses occurred in three dose-escalation patients: two with cutaneous melanoma and one with hepatocellular carcinoma. Peripheral TCRbeta sequencing aimed to test whether ivuxolimab altered TCR sequence diversity and caused clonal T-cell expansion. The paper describes the monotherapy dose-escalation part (N of about 54 patients) of the phase I trial of ivuxolimab.

V and J are trimmed by 7 bases and 4 bases, and the gene matches miss 13 bases of the junction. Taken from the germline V gene (reference sequence), the CDR1 and CDR2 loops are LNHDA and SQIVND. From the cysteine through the phenylalanine, the CDR3 covers 16 amino acids. The only DNA kept is the CDR3, 48 bases in frame from the first base. The trial excluded patients who had a history of autoimmune disease or were on systemic immunosuppression. In every dose cohort, peripheral blood was drawn for TCR sequencing at baseline, cycle 4 day 1, and cycle 7 day 1. The samples were taken from a phase I, first-in-human, multicenter, open-label dose-escalation trial of ivuxolimab. Adults with locally advanced or metastatic head and neck squamous cell, hepatocellular, melanoma or renal cell carcinoma were enrolled in the trial. Before TCR sequencing, CD4+ T cells and CD8+ T cells were sorted from peripheral blood as separate populations.

For sequencing of the TCRbeta CDR3 region, genomic DNA was extracted from the sorted cells. TCRbeta CDR3 regions were sequenced using the immunoSEQ Assay. Not all clones reach the TCRdb copy of this immuneACCESS table, which keeps in-frame sequences only. Checked studies attribute under half of the gap to unresolved V genes and leave the rest unexplained. The table for this sample lists more than 100,000 clones; more than 85% of them were counted only once. The top ten clonotypes cover roughly 1% of the sample. Here is what the overall study found, with its caveats: At doses of 0.1 to 3.0 mg/kg, clonal expansion of both CD4+ and CD8+ T cells in blood was seen between baseline and week 6. The antigen specificity of the clonally expanded peripheral T cells was not determined. After ivuxolimab, CD8+ T cells had more expanded clones than CD4+ T cells on average. Low levels of normalized T-cell clonal expansion were also seen in some nonresponding patients. In the 0.1-3.0 mg/kg groups, partial responders were among the patients with the lowest normalized peripheral clonal expansion, particularly in CD8+ T cells.

This clone was seen a single time. Its antigen is still unknown. The sample holds no much larger clone one base away, and base qualities are not on file. The chain employs TRBV19 and TRBJ1-2; TRBD1 aligns with 9 central bases. Here the sequenced sample was CD4+ or CD8+ T cells sorted from blood, taken in a trial of the OX40 agonist ivuxolimab. This TCR was sampled from an adult with an advanced solid tumor such as melanoma, head and neck, liver or kidney cancer. The nucleotide sequence reads as follows: TGTGCCAGTACTTACGGGACAGGGCCGAGAATCTATGGCTACACCTTC. Its coded protein is CASTYGTGPRIYGYTF.